One sample yielded the 6 T cell receptor beta chains listed below, sequenced in a study of monozygotic twins with inflammatory bowel disease. TCRdb reanalyzed the 5' RACE reads, giving one entry per CDR3 protein sequence and no DNA. The sample holds over 200,000 distinct CDR3 sequences. Material for sequencing was blood. These receptors came from a human donor with ulcerative colitis or Crohn's disease, or a healthy co-twin of an affected twin (not recorded which).

This chain connects TRBV19 to TRBJ2-2. Germline V CDR1 and CDR2: LNHDA, SQIVND (reference sequence). This CDR3 has 11 residues. The CDR3 region is CASTNTGELFF.

The rearrangement links TRBV24-1 to TRBJ2-2. Germline CDR1 is KGHDR and CDR2 is SFDVKD. CDR3 length: 16 amino acids. CDR3 sequence: CATSEESGVDTGELFF.

V is TRBV29-1 and J is TRBJ1-1; TCRdb designates TRBD1, a call that cannot be tested without DNA. There are 16 residues in the CDR3. The germline V gene has CDR1 SQVTM and CDR2 ANQGSEA. This CDR3 is CSVDTTGFSRNTEAFF.

This chain links TRBV5-1 with TRBJ1-6; TCRdb's D call, TRBD1, is unchecked because there is no DNA. Germline V CDR1 and CDR2: SGHRS, YFSETQ. The CDR3 totals 13 residues. This CDR3 reads CPSSLEGVSPLHF.

The chain couples TRBV7-2 to TRBJ2-2; TCRdb selects TRBD1, and the lack of DNA leaves this call unchecked. Germline assignment: CDR1 SGHTA and CDR2 FQGNSA. This CDR3 contains 14 residues. The CDR3 here is CASSPSPGTGELFF.

The chain employs TRBV19 and TRBJ1-1. The CDR3 is 14 residues long. Germline CDR1 and CDR2: LNHDA and SQIVND (reference sequence). The CDR3 reads CASSIAKGNTEAFF.